The 28 T cell receptor beta chains presented below share a single source sample, sequenced in a study of blood T cell repertoires in COVID-19. Using immunoSEQ multiplex PCR, the repertoire was profiled, and TCRdb retains in-frame clones only, with some absent. This sample has about 80,000 clones; 78% occur once, and the top ten carry about 16%. Sequenced: peripheral blood. These receptor sequences come from a human donor in a cohort sampled during active COVID-19.

The rearrangement uses TRBV27 and TRBJ2-7; 12 nucleotides match TRBD1. V shed 7 bases, J shed 0 bases, and the junction held 4 bases outside the gene matches. Per germline, CDR1 MNHEY and CDR2 SMNVEV (reference sequence). This CDR3 is 15 amino acids long. CDR3 residues: CASNWGQGASYEQYF. The CDR3 coding sequence is TGTGCCAGCAACTGGGGACAGGGGGCCTCCTACGAGCAGTACTTC.

The rearrangement uses TRBV7-9 and TRBJ1-5; TRBD1 aligns across 7 bases. CDR3 size: 13 residues. Germline trimming cut 5 bases from V and 5 bases from J; bases unmatched to any gene: 3. The germline V gene encodes CDR1 SEHNR and CDR2 FQNEAQ (reference sequence). The CDR3 sequence: CASSPTGHQPQHF. CDR3 in DNA: TGTGCCAGCAGCCCGACAGGGCATCAGCCCCAGCATTTT. Full variable domain (remainder filled in from reference TRBV7-9 and TRBJ1-5): DTGVSQNPRHKITKRGQNVTFRCDPISEHNRLYWYRQTLGQGPEFLTYFQNEAQLEKSRLLSDRFSAERPKGSFSTLEIQRTEQGDSAMYLCASSPTGHQPQHFGDGTRLSIL.

The chain carries TRBV14 and TRBJ1-1; TRBD1 aligns across 7 bases. This CDR3 region has 15 residues. With 5 bases clipped from V and 4 bases from J, the junction kept 10 bases outside the gene matches. CDR1 is SGHDN, CDR2 FVKESK, per germline. The chain's CDR3 is CASSSLYRGGTEAFF. The CDR3 region has the DNA TGTGCCAGCAGCAGCCTATACAGGGGAGGCACTGAAGCTTTCTTT.

V gene TRBV20-1 combines with J gene TRBJ1-5; 8 bases fit TRBD1. Germline trimming cut 3 bases from V and 2 bases from J; bases unmatched to any gene: 9. Germline assignment: CDR1 DFQATT and CDR2 SNEGSKA (reference sequence). The CDR3 is made up of 16 amino acids. The CDR3 region has the DNA TGCAGTGCTAGTCATCAGGGGGCGCCCGGCAATCAGCCCCAGCATTTT. It specifies CSASHQGAPGNQPQHF.

The chain combines TRBV19 with TRBJ2-7; TRBD2 is a possible D gene (5 bases). V was pared by 4 bases and J by 5 bases, with 9 bases between. Per the germline V gene, CDR1 is LNHDA and CDR2 is SQIVND (reference sequence). The CDR3 loop spans 12 amino acids. The CDR3 DNA reads as TGTGCCAGTAGTAACCCGAGGGACGAGCAGTACTTC. As protein: CASSNPRDEQYF.

The genes are TRBV2 and TRBJ2-1, with D possibly being TRBD1 (6 bases). There are 13 residues in the CDR3. The V gene's germline CDR1 is SNHLY and CDR2 FYNNEI. V dropped 10 bases and J dropped 6 bases, with 16 bases sitting between them. The CDR3 DNA is TGTGCCACACAGGGTCGTGTCACCAATGAGCAGTTCTTC. It specifies CATQGRVTNEQFF.

The genes are TRBV6-4 and TRBJ1-1; a possible D gene is TRBD1 (5 bases). CDR3 size: 13 residues. Trimming removed 6 bases from V and 2 bases from J, with 10 bases in between. In germline, CDR1 is MRHNA, CDR2 SNTAGT. CDR3 bases: TGTGCCAGCAGGCAGACAGCTAACACTGAAGCTTTCTTT. Translation gives CASRQTANTEAFF.

This clone showed up just once. CDR3 nucleotide sequence: TGTGCCTGGAGACTAGCGGGGGACACAGATACGCAGTATTTT. This encodes CAWRLAGDTDTQYF. The chain carries TRBV30 and TRBJ2-3, with 11 positions matching TRBD2. Per germline, CDR1 GTSNPN and CDR2 SVGIG (reference sequence). V was clipped by 3 bases and J by 2 bases; unmatched bases: 1. The CDR3 totals 14 residues.

J is TRBJ2-5 and V is TRBV19, with 9 bases matching TRBD1. This CDR3 has 14 residues. V shed 3 bases and J 2 bases; nucleotides not matched to a gene: 1. Germline V lookup: CDR1 LNHDA, CDR2 SQIVND (reference sequence). The CDR3 region is CASSIGQGQETQYF. CDR3 sequence (DNA): TGTGCCAGTAGTATCGGACAGGGGCAAGAGACCCAGTACTTC.

The chain combines TRBV27 with TRBJ2-3, with TRBD2 as a possible D gene (5 bases). Per the germline V gene, CDR1 is MNHEY and CDR2 is SMNVEV (reference sequence). The CDR3 extends over 14 amino acids. Trimming shortened V by 3 bases and J by 8 bases, and 15 bases separated the two germline ends. Written as DNA, the CDR3 is TGTGCCAGCAGTTTGGGAGCGGCGGGCGGTACGCAGTATTTT. This sequence encodes CASSLGAAGGTQYF.

The V call is TRBV5-1, the J call TRBJ2-1; 7 bases are shared with TRBD2. This CDR3 is 12 amino acids long. CDR1 and CDR2 (germline): SGHRS, YFSETQ. The junction had 1 base not matched to a gene; V was cut back by 1 base and J by 9 bases. CDR3 sequence reads: CASSLWGGEQFF. The CDR3 bases are TGCGCCAGCAGCTTGTGGGGGGGTGAGCAGTTCTTC.

The chain joins TRBV5-1 to TRBJ2-7, with TRBD2 matching 8 bases. The V segment lost 4 bases and the J segment 2 bases; nucleotides outside the gene matches: 5. From germline, CDR1 is SGHRS and CDR2 YFSETQ. This CDR3 is built from 14 residues. Written as DNA, the CDR3 is TGCGCCAGCAGCCCGGGACTAGGTACCTACGAGCAGTACTTC. Amino acid sequence: CASSPGLGTYEQYF. The full variable domain, rest sourced from reference TRBV5-1 and TRBJ2-7, is KAGVTQTPRYLIKTRGQQVTLSCSPISGHRSVSWYQQTPGQGLQFLFEYFSETQRNKGNFPGRFSGRQFSNSRSEMNVSTLELGDSALYLCASSPGLGTYEQYFGPGTRLTVT.

The chain couples TRBV6-1 to TRBJ1-2; D gene uncertain. Germline values: CDR1 MNHNS, CDR2 SASEGT. The CDR3 has 14 amino acids. V lost 2 bases and J lost 5, with 12 bases in between. CDR3 protein: CASSEPRTAYGYTF. CDR3 DNA: TGTGCCAGCAGTGAACCTAGAACGGCTTATGGCTACACCTTC.

The chain is built from TRBV12-3 or TRBV12-4 and TRBJ1-2, with D possibly being TRBD1 (6 bases). Deletions cut 4 bases from V and 5 bases from J, with 11 bases between. This CDR3 is built from 13 residues. CDR3 sequence (DNA): TGTGCCAGCAGTTATGGGACATCTTATGGCTACACCTTC. Its protein product is CASSYGTSYGYTF.

The gene calls are TRBV19 and TRBJ2-3, with 8 bases aligning to TRBD2. V shed 3 bases, J shed 3 bases, and the junction held 5 bases outside the gene matches. CDR3 length equals 15 residues. Germline CDR1 is LNHDA and CDR2 is SQIVND (reference sequence). CDR3 coding DNA: TGTGCCAGTAGTATGAGCGGGAGCCTAACAGATACGCAGTATTTT. This gives the protein CASSMSGSLTDTQYF.

This clone was counted only a few times. The chain has TRBV7-9 and TRBJ1-5; 12 bases fit TRBD1. This CDR3 has 19 residues. V dropped 2 bases and J dropped 4; count of bases not matched to a gene: 12. The germline CDR1 and CDR2 sequences are SEHNR and FQNEAQ (reference sequence). The CDR3 spells CASSLPHRDRGLPNQPQHF. DNA for the CDR3: TGTGCCAGCAGCTTACCACACCGGGACAGGGGGCTTCCAAATCAGCCCCAGCATTTT.

This chain joins TRBV11-2 and TRBJ2-5; 7 bases are a match to TRBD2. Germline V gene data show CDR1 as SGHAT and CDR2 as FQNNGV. The CDR3 totals 15 residues. Trimming removed 4 bases from V and 4 bases from J; junction bases left unmatched: 9. CDR3 residues: CASSSPGEGRETQYF. In DNA form, the CDR3 reads TGTGCCAGCAGCTCCCCCGGGGAGGGCAGAGAGACCCAGTACTTC.

This clone occurred a few times. This rearrangement joins TRBV6-4 to TRBJ2-3, with D possibly matching TRBD1 (6 bases). Between the trimmed V and J ends, which lost 3 bases and 4 bases, there was a span of 11 bases. Per germline, CDR1 MRHNA and CDR2 SNTAGT. The CDR3 spans 14 residues. The CDR3 coding sequence is TGTGCCAGCAGTGAAGCAGGGGAAGCAGATACGCAGTATTTT. This sequence encodes CASSEAGEADTQYF.

This clone has a handful of counts. The chain is built from TRBV6-4 and TRBJ2-2; TRBD1 aligns across 8 bases. The CDR3 consists of 14 residues. After removal of 8 bases from V and 1 base from J, the junction contained 3 bases not matched to a gene. Per the germline V gene, CDR1 is MRHNA and CDR2 is SNTAGT. The CDR3 region has the DNA TGTGCCAGCCTAGACAGGGGGAACACCGGGGAGCTGTTTTTT. This gives the protein CASLDRGNTGELFF.

The count of this clone is one. The chain recombines TRBV4-1 with TRBJ1-1; 7 positions match TRBD1. V trimming: 3 bases; J trimming: 0 bases; junction bases outside the gene matches: 4. There are 15 residues in the CDR3. Germline V gene lookup returns CDR1 MGHRA and CDR2 YSYEKL. The CDR3 coding sequence is TGCGCCAGCAGCCAGGGGACAGTGATGAACACTGAAGCTTTCTTT. It specifies CASSQGTVMNTEAFF.

About this clone itself: This same CDR3 is encoded by further DNA sequences in the sample. V usage is TRBV9 and J usage is TRBJ2-7; D might be TRBD2 (7 bases). V lost 10 bases and J lost 0, with 20 bases in between. The germline gives CDR1 SGDLS, CDR2 YYNGEE. The CDR3 has 15 amino acids. This CDR3 is CAPSVGGGNSYEQYF. CDR3 nucleotide sequence: TGTGCCCCCAGCGTAGGGGGGGGCAACTCCTACGAGCAGTACTTC.

The chain joins TRBV27 to TRBJ2-3; 7 nucleotides align to TRBD1. This CDR3 is built from 16 residues. Germline CDR1 MNHEY, CDR2 SMNVEV (reference sequence). V dropped 4 bases and J dropped 4; count of bases not matched to a gene: 11. Here the CDR3 reads CASSSTGVSGADTQYF. The CDR3 region has the DNA TGTGCCAGCAGTTCCACAGGGGTATCGGGCGCAGATACGCAGTATTTT.

This chain uses TRBV15 with TRBJ2-1; perhaps TRBD2 as D (6 bases). The V end lost 4 bases, the J end lost 4 bases, and 14 bases lay between the germline ends. CDR3 length: 15 amino acids. Germline CDR1 and CDR2: LNHNV and YYDKDF (reference sequence). The CDR3 DNA sequence: TGTGCCACCAGCACCTGGCGGGACGGATACAATGAGCAGTTCTTC. This codes for CATSTWRDGYNEQFF.

The gene calls are TRBV9 and TRBJ2-1; TRBD2 aligns across 8 bases. CDR3 length equals 15 residues. The ends lost 0 bases at V and 3 bases at J; junction bases unmatched: 2. Germline CDR1 and CDR2: SGDLS and YYNGEE. The CDR3 protein is CASSVGGTSYNEQFF. The CDR3 DNA reads as TGTGCCAGCAGCGTAGGCGGGACTAGCTACAATGAGCAGTTCTTC.

The J gene is TRBJ2-1, the V gene TRBV15; the D is unclear. There are 17 residues in the CDR3. V lost 3 bases and J 0 bases, leaving 15 bases between the germline ends. Germline CDR1 and CDR2: LNHNV and YYDKDF (reference sequence). CDR3 residues: CATSSSKESLSYNEQFF. CDR3 in DNA: TGTGCCACCAGCAGCTCAAAAGAGTCCCTCTCCTACAATGAGCAGTTCTTC.

V and J are TRBV3-1 (or the pseudogene TRBV3-2) and TRBJ1-6, with TRBD1 as a possible D gene (5 bases). The germline V and J ends were trimmed by 4 bases and 10 bases, with 11 bases remaining between them. This CDR3 has 13 amino acids. Germline V gene lookup returns CDR1 LGHDT and CDR2 YNNKEL (reference sequence). The CDR3 DNA is TGTGCCAGCAGCCCACAGGCCAGCTCACCCCTCCACTTT. Its protein is CASSPQASSPLHF.

The chain couples TRBV4-3 to TRBJ1-2; TRBD1 matches 7 bases. The germline V gene has CDR1 LGHNA and CDR2 YSLEER. Germline trimming cut 4 bases from V and 0 bases from J; bases unmatched to any gene: 11. The CDR3 totals 17 residues. The CDR3 DNA reads TGCGCCAGCAGCCTCCGACACGGACAGGACGCTAACTATGGCTACACCTTC. It codes for CASSLRHGQDANYGYTF.

The chain recombines TRBV3-1 (or the pseudogene TRBV3-2) with TRBJ1-1; 9 bases are shared with TRBD1. Germline loops: CDR1 LGHDT, CDR2 YNNKEL (reference sequence). V trimming: 4 bases; J trimming: 6 bases; junction bases outside the gene matches: 12. The CDR3 is 16 amino acids. CDR3 in amino acids: CASSPHGGTGSAEAFF. The CDR3 DNA follows: TGTGCCAGCAGCCCCCATGGCGGGACAGGGAGTGCTGAAGCTTTCTTT.